These 18 T cell receptor beta chains were sequenced from one sample in a study of blood T cells in healthy people across ages. A second PCR of 7 to 11 cycles used a sample-barcoded 5' primer and a J-beta primer mix. TCRdb passed the 5' RACE reads through MiXCR, listing each CDR3 protein once. The data show about a million distinct CDR3 sequences, 40% to 60% seen once. Sequencing was performed on blood. These receptors all come from a young man in good health.

This clonotype was counted a few times. The chain carries TRBV18 and TRBJ1-1; no clear D. The CDR3 totals 13 residues. V was clipped by 6 bases and J by 7 bases, with 15 bases between them. From germline, CDR1 is KGHSH and CDR2 LQKENI. Here the CDR3 reads CASSPKREFEAFF. The DNA for the CDR3 is TGTGCCAGCTCCCCTAAACGGGAATTTGAAGCTTTCTTT.

Turning to this clonotype: A much larger clone differs by one base, so this may be a read error. V gene TRBV20-1 combines with J gene TRBJ2-1; D unclear. CDR1 and CDR2 (germline): DFQATT, SNEGSKA (reference sequence). The CDR3 loop spans 13 amino acids. V lost 4 bases and J lost 0, with 7 bases in between. The CDR3 protein is CSAIGYSYNEQFF. The CDR3 DNA reads TGCAGTGCTATCGGGTACTCCTACAATGAGCAGTTCTTC.

The CDR3, as DNA: TGTGCCAGCAAGCCGGGGACAGGGGGCTCTAATGAGCAGTTCTTC. Encoded protein: CASKPGTGGSNEQFF. The chain is built from TRBV6-5 and TRBJ2-1; 12 positions match TRBD1. CDR3 size: 15 residues. Trimming took 7 bases from V and 7 from J; bases not matched to a gene: 8. CDR1 is MNHEY, CDR2 SVGAGI, per germline.

The chain joins TRBV12-5 to TRBJ2-1; 8 bases are a match to TRBD1. From germline, CDR1 is LGHNT and CDR2 FRNRAP. The CDR3 has 15 residues. J lost 5 bases, V lost 2 bases, and 5 bases had no gene match. CDR3: CASGLWQGAHNEQFF. The CDR3, as DNA: TGTGCTAGTGGTTTGTGGCAGGGGGCTCACAATGAGCAGTTCTTC. Drawing the rest from reference TRBV12-5 and TRBJ2-1, the complete variable domain is DARVTQTPRHKVTEMGQEVTMRCQPILGHNTVFWYRQTMMQGLELLAYFRNRAPLDDSGMPKDRFSAEMPDATLATLKIQPSEPRDSAVYFCASGLWQGAHNEQFFGPGTRLTVL.

The CDR3 region is CSVGQGGYNEQFF. For the CDR3, the DNA is TGCAGCGTTGGACAGGGAGGCTACAATGAGCAGTTCTTC. V and J are TRBV29-1 and TRBJ2-1; D might be TRBD1 (7 bases). The germline V gene encodes CDR1 SQVTM and CDR2 ANQGSEA. With 4 bases removed from V and 3 bases from J, the gap between germline ends came to 10 bases. The CDR3 covers 13 residues.

Many counts were recorded for this clonotype. The chain recombines TRBV11-2 with TRBJ2-3, with D possibly TRBD1 on 5 matching bases. The V gene lost 1 base and the J gene lost 2 bases, with 10 bases spanning the gap. Germline CDR1 and CDR2: SGHAT and FQNNGV. The CDR3 extends over 15 amino acids. CDR3 residues: CASSLGTPHTDTQYF. CDR3 DNA sequence: TGTGCCAGCAGCTTAGGGACACCTCACACAGATACGCAGTATTTT.

The chain recombines TRBV6-6 with TRBJ1-2, with D maybe TRBD1 (6 bases). The ends were cut back, 11 bases at V and 4 bases at J, with 17 bases in the middle. The CDR3 runs to 13 residues. Looked up from germline, CDR1 is MNHNY and CDR2 is SVGAGI (reference sequence). This chain's CDR3 is CAGNHREPYGYTF. In DNA, the CDR3 is TGTGCCGGCAACCACAGGGAGCCCTATGGCTACACCTTC.

This clonotype was detected a few times. This sequence may be a read error, since a much larger clone differs from it by one base. J is TRBJ2-1 and V is TRBV7-3; 9 bases are a match to TRBD2. The CDR3 has 14 amino acids. V gave up 5 bases and J gave up 7 bases; unmatched junction bases: 6. The germline gives CDR1 SGHTA, CDR2 FQGTGA. CDR3 sequence reads: CASSVAGAKNEQFF. Written as DNA, the CDR3 is TGTGCCAGCAGCGTAGCGGGGGCCAAGAATGAGCAGTTCTTC.

The chain links TRBV29-1 to TRBJ2-7, with 9 bases aligning to TRBD1. CDR1 and CDR2 from the germline V gene are SQVTM and ANQGSEA. The CDR3 consists of 15 residues. After removal of 2 bases from V and 7 bases from J, the junction contained 12 bases not matched to a gene. DNA for the CDR3: TGCAGCGTTGAAAATCCTGGGACAGGGCGGAATGAGCAGTACTTC. This gives the protein CSVENPGTGRNEQYF.

As to this clonotype: A read error may be the cause here, since a much bigger clone is one base away. The chain links TRBV6-4 to TRBJ2-5, with 15 bases that match TRBD2. There are 16 residues in the CDR3. Unmatched junction bases numbered 8, after V lost 1 base and J lost 11 bases. CDR1 and CDR2 from the germline V gene are MRHNA and SNTAGT. Written as DNA, the CDR3 is TGTGCCAGCAGTGACTGGGGACTAGCGGGGGGCAATGAGCAGTACTTC. Translation gives CASSDWGLAGGNEQYF.

This chain uses TRBV20-1 with TRBJ1-2; perhaps TRBD1 as D (6 bases). With 6 bases removed from V and 1 base from J, the gap between germline ends came to 12 bases. Germline V gene sequence: CDR1 DFQATT, CDR2 SNEGSKA (reference sequence). The CDR3 sequence is 13 residues long. The CDR3, as DNA: TGCAGTGCCCGGACAGTCAATAACTATGGCTACACCTTC. Translated: CSARTVNNYGYTF.

The gene calls are TRBV7-9 and TRBJ2-2; D ambiguous. In germline, CDR1 is SEHNR, CDR2 FQNEAQ (reference sequence). The germline V and J ends were trimmed by 5 bases and 3 bases, with 16 bases remaining between them. This CDR3 has 16 amino acids. CDR3 residues: CASSLTAALYTGELFF. The CDR3 DNA reads TGTGCCAGCAGCCTAACGGCGGCACTCTACACCGGGGAGCTGTTTTTT.

The CDR3 reads CSASVAGAEQFF. For the CDR3, the DNA is TGCAGTGCTAGTGTAGCGGGAGCTGAGCAGTTCTTC. This rearrangement joins TRBV20-1 to TRBJ2-1, with TRBD2 matching over 9 bases. From germline, CDR1 is DFQATT and CDR2 SNEGSKA (reference sequence). The CDR3 has 12 amino acids. The V gene end was trimmed by 3 bases and the J gene end by 9 bases; junction bases not matched to a gene: 3.

This chain joins TRBV4-1 and TRBJ2-7, with D uncertain. Germline values: CDR1 MGHRA, CDR2 YSYEKL. Trimming took 0 bases from V and 4 from J, leaving 13 bases between them. The CDR3 has 15 amino acids. In DNA, the CDR3 is TGCGCCAGCAGCCAAGATTCAGTCGGTTATTACGAGCAGTACTTC. Protein sequence: CASSQDSVGYYEQYF.

The chain combines TRBV20-1 with TRBJ2-7; 10 bases are shared with TRBD2. CDR1 DFQATT and CDR2 SNEGSKA come from the germline V gene (reference sequence). J gave up 3 bases and V 5 bases, and 13 bases lay outside the gene matches. The CDR3 is made up of 16 amino acids. The CDR3 sequence: CSAFHSGGTGRYEQYF. The CDR3, as DNA: TGCAGTGCTTTCCATAGCGGGGGGACAGGTCGCTACGAGCAGTACTTC.

This clonotype was counted only a few times. V gene TRBV5-1 combines with J gene TRBJ1-2; 8 bases are shared with TRBD1. The junction had 11 bases not matched to a gene; V was cut back by 4 bases and J by 0 bases. CDR3 length equals 17 residues. The germline V gene encodes CDR1 SGHRS and CDR2 YFSETQ. This CDR3 reads CASSGEGQATTNYGYTF. CDR3 DNA: TGCGCCAGCAGCGGAGAGGGACAGGCAACGACTAACTATGGCTACACCTTC.

The chain is built from TRBV5-1 and TRBJ2-1; TRBD1 aligns across 10 bases. CDR1 is SGHRS and CDR2 is YFSETQ in the germline V gene. The V segment lost 4 bases and the J segment 5 bases; nucleotides outside the gene matches: 9. This CDR3 is 16 amino acids long. CDR3 nucleotide sequence: TGCGCCAGCAGCCGGGACCTCGGGACAGGGGACAATGAGCAGTTCTTC. Its translation: CASSRDLGTGDNEQFF.

The rearrangement uses TRBV27 and TRBJ2-5, with 10 bases aligning to TRBD1. The assigned J gene may be wrong: the sequence end matches TRBJ2-7 better. The V gene's germline CDR1 is MNHEY and CDR2 SMNVEV (reference sequence). The CDR3 extends over 14 amino acids. The CDR3: CASRDRGSGYEQYF. The CDR3 nucleotides read TGTGCCAGCAGGGACAGGGGGAGTGGGTACGAGCAGTACTTC.